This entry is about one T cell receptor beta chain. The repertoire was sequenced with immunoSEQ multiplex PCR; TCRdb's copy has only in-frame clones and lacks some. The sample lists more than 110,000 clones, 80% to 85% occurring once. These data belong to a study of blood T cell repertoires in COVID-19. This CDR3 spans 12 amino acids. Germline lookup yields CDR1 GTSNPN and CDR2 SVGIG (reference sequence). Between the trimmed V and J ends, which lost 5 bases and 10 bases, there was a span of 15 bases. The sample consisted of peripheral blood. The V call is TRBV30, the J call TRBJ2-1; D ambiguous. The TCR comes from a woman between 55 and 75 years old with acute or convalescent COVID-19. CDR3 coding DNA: TGTGCCTGGGGCCAGATCTCGTACGAGCAGTTCTTC. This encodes CAWGQISYEQFF.